This T cell receptor (beta chain) stems from a study of shared clonotypes between healthy human individuals. Findings and limits, study-wide: A handful of donors had around 5% of their naive CD4 clonotypes in common. Donor scarcity curtailed the genetic and exposure-history diversity represented herein.

CD45RA+ naive and CD45RA-negative memory subsets were separated from CD4+ cells. Worth noting for this clone: What it binds is unknown.

Original analysis: For the immunoSEQ data, sequences were junction-only without quality scores, so filtering differed. TCRdb's table, derived via immunoSEQ multiplex PCR, lists solely in-frame clones and lacks some. The V and J calls and clone size were taken over from that table, and D and trimming were inferred from the DNA. The repertoire consists of about 1.1 million clones, with about 80% occurring once and the leading ten covering 0.55% to 0.7%. The CDR3 totals 14 residues. Germline V CDR1 and CDR2: SGHRS, YFSETQ. With V trimmed by 2 bases and J by 6 bases, 7 bases remained unmatched. The sequencing sample was made of memory CD4+ T cells from PBMCs. Subset denoted: CD45RA-negative fraction. The chain employs TRBV5-1 and TRBJ2-7; the match to TRBD1 covers 8 bases. This receptor was obtained from a young man in good health. Some clones in this sample may be carry-over from other donors' samples. The CDR3 loop reads CASSFGQGYIEQYF. CDR3 in DNA: TGCGCCAGCAGCTTCGGACAGGGATACATCGAGCAGTACTTC.